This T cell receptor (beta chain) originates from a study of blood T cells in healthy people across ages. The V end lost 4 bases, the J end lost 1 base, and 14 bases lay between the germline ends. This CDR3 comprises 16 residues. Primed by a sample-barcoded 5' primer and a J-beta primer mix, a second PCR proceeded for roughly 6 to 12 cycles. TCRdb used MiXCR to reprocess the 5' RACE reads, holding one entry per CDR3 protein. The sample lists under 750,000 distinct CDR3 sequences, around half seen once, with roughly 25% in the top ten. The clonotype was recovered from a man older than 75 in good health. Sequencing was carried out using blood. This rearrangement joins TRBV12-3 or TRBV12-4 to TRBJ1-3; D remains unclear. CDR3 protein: CASSSTGFGSGNTIYF. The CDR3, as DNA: TGTGCCAGCAGTTCAACCGGGTTCGGATCTGGAAACACCATATATTTT.